This T cell receptor beta chain was found in a study of cytomegalovirus exposure and HLA in healthy donors. Study information: Samples from HLA-typed donors yielded around 85 million unique TCRs in an early data release. Whole-study results and caveats: Cytomegalovirus status was reportedly diagnosed by the classifier with high specificity and sensitivity. The dataset shows that most TCR sequences were rare, while some public TCRs occurred in many donors. Highly shared variants forming one cluster were likely a sequencing artifact.

In the case of this clone: No antigen is known for it.

The CDR3 is made up of 20 amino acids. Germline V gives CDR1 MGHRA, CDR2 YSYEKL. V shed 6 bases, J shed 1 base, and the junction held 21 bases outside the gene matches. The PCR had 60 Vbeta and 13 Jbeta primers. Produced via immunoSEQ multiplex PCR; TCRdb's table is partial and in-frame only. This table holds about 98,000 clones, about 81% found once. The sequence came from a man aged 35 to 55 in good health and CMV-seronegative. The sequenced sample was PBMCs. The V call is TRBV4-1, the J call TRBJ2-1, with TRBD1 matching over 7 bases. CDR3 in DNA: TGCGCCAGCAGATCCCCCGGGACAGACTCACCCGTTCGATCCTACAATGAGCAGTTCTTC. Translation: CASRSPGTDSPVRSYNEQFF.